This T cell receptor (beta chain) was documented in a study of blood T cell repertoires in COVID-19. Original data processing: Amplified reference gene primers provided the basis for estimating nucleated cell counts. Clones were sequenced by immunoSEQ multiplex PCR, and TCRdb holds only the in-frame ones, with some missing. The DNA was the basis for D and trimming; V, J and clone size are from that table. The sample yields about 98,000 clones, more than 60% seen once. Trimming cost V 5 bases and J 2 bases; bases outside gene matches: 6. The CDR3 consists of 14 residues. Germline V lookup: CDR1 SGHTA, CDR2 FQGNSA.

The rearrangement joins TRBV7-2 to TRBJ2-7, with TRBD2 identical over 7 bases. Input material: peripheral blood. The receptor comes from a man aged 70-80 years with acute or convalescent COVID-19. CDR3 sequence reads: CASSTRDYAYEQYF. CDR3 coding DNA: TGTGCCAGCAGCACCCGGGACTATGCCTACGAGCAGTACTTC.